This T cell receptor beta chain was captured by sequencing in a study of blood T cell repertoires in COVID-19. Study in general: PBMCs, B-cell-depleted T cells, or T cells were the source of the cDNA or gDNA that made up the material.

Authors' processing steps: Reference gene primer amplification yielded estimated nucleated cell counts. The method was immunoSEQ multiplex PCR; TCRdb's version includes in-frame clones alone and lacks a portion of them. The V and J calls and clone size were taken over from that table, and D and trimming were inferred from the DNA. The sample comprises 300,000 to 400,000 clones, roughly 90% of which are singletons, and around 9.9% rests with the top ten. The CDR3 extends over 15 amino acids. CDR1 is MDHEN, CDR2 SYDVKM, per germline. The germline V and J ends were trimmed by 5 bases and 3 bases, with 16 bases remaining between them.

This sequence originates from a man in his thirties or forties with COVID-19, enrolled during active disease. The rearrangement links TRBV28 to TRBJ1-2; D is ambiguous. Sequencing was carried out using peripheral blood. CDR3 nucleotides: TGTGCCAGCAGTATAAACCGGGGATCGGACTATGGCTACACCTTC. Amino acid sequence: CASSINRGSDYGYTF.